The 14 T cell receptor beta chains below all came from one sample that was sequenced in a study of shared clonotypes between healthy human individuals. The data were produced by immunoSEQ multiplex PCR, yet TCRdb's version contains in-frame clones alone and is incomplete. The table has millions of clones, 90% to 95% seen once. The specimen was naive CD4+ T cells from PBMCs. The subset was: CD45RA+ positively selected. Every receptor here comes from a man between 18 and 35 years old in good health. Some clones in this sample may be carry-over from other donors' samples.

Note on this clone: Distinct nucleotide sequences in the sample also encode this CDR3. The rearrangement joins TRBV18 to TRBJ2-7; 10 bases match TRBD1. Losses at the gene ends were 2 bases for V and 2 bases for J; bases not matched to a gene: 0. The CDR3 length is 14 residues. Germline V gene lookup returns CDR1 KGHSH and CDR2 LQKENI. The CDR3 region has the DNA TGTGCCAGCTCACCAGGGACAGGGGCCTACGAGCAGTACTTC. Amino acids: CASSPGTGAYEQYF.

Of note for this clone: Other DNA sequences from this sample encode an identical CDR3 as well. The rearrangement uses TRBV30 and TRBJ2-7; 8 bases match TRBD1. Per the germline V gene, CDR1 is GTSNPN and CDR2 is SVGIG (reference sequence). V was clipped by 0 bases and J by 3 bases; unmatched bases: 1. CDR3 length: 13 residues. CDR3 protein: CAWSVDRGYEQYF. CDR3 in DNA: TGTGCCTGGAGTGTAGACAGGGGCTACGAGCAGTACTTC.

There are a few counts of this clone. This rearrangement joins TRBV9 to TRBJ1-1, with 7 bases aligning to TRBD1. V was clipped by 4 bases and J by 4 bases; unmatched bases: 7. This CDR3 spans 14 amino acids. The V gene's germline CDR1 is SGDLS and CDR2 YYNGEE. The CDR3 is CASSRRQGGTEAFF. For the CDR3, the DNA is TGTGCCAGCAGCAGACGACAGGGAGGCACTGAAGCTTTCTTT.

The chain has TRBV27 and TRBJ2-6; tentative D call: TRBD2 (5 bases). CDR1 and CDR2 (germline): MNHEY, SMNVEV (reference sequence). The germline V and J ends were trimmed by 6 bases and 2 bases, with 11 bases remaining between them. The CDR3 covers 15 residues. CDR3 in DNA: TGTGCCAGCAGGCGGCCCGGGGCTGGGGCCAACGTCCTGACTTTC. This translates into CASRRPGAGANVLTF.

This clone was seen once. Other DNA sequences within the sample encode an identical CDR3. The CDR3: CASSYSGTQETQYF. The CDR3 DNA sequence: TGTGCCAGCAGTTATTCCGGGACTCAAGAGACCCAGTACTTC. The chain is built from TRBV6-5 and TRBJ2-5; D might be TRBD2 (6 bases). Per germline, CDR1 MNHEY and CDR2 SVGAGI. The V end lost 3 bases, the J end lost 2 bases, and 10 bases lay between the germline ends. The CDR3 has 14 residues.

The chain employs TRBV7-2 and TRBJ2-7; no clear D. In germline, CDR1 is SGHTA, CDR2 FQGNSA. This CDR3 has 12 residues. V was trimmed by 2 bases and J by 6 bases, leaving 8 bases between them. The CDR3 is CASSLMRSEQYF. For the CDR3, the DNA is TGTGCCAGCAGCTTAATGCGTTCCGAGCAGTACTTC.

The chain carries TRBV7-9 and TRBJ2-7; TRBD1 might be the D (6 bases). Trimming removed 1 base at V and 2 bases at J, with 12 bases between. The CDR3 extends over 15 amino acids. Germline V gene data show CDR1 as SEHNR and CDR2 as FQNEAQ (reference sequence). The CDR3 coding sequence is TGTGCCAGCAGCTTAGAGGGGGACGGCGCCTACGAGCAGTACTTC. Amino acids: CASSLEGDGAYEQYF.

This chain uses TRBV28 with TRBJ2-2; D may be TRBD1 or TRBD2 (5 bases each). The CDR3 runs 14 residues. CDR1 and CDR2 from the germline V gene are MDHEN and SYDVKM. Trimming stripped 4 bases from V and 8 bases from J, with 14 bases between. CDR3 bases: TGTGCCAGCAGTTCCCCCCAGGGAGCGGGGGAGCTGTTTTTT. This gives the protein CASSSPQGAGELFF.

The chain has TRBV30 and TRBJ2-1, with D perhaps matching TRBD2 (6 bases). Trimming left V 2 bases short and J 5 bases short, with 10 bases between. Germline V gene sequence: CDR1 GTSNPN, CDR2 SVGIG (reference sequence). This CDR3 comprises 13 residues. The CDR3 is CAWSPIADNEQFF. The CDR3, as DNA: TGTGCCTGGAGTCCGATAGCGGACAATGAGCAGTTCTTC.

The chain employs TRBV5-1 and TRBJ1-2; D is undetermined. The CDR3 is 13 residues long. The V gene lost 0 bases and the J gene lost 8 bases, with 11 bases spanning the gap. Germline values: CDR1 SGHRS, CDR2 YFSETQ. CDR3 sequence (DNA): TGCGCCAGCAGCTTGGACGGACTCCTGGGCTACACCTTC. Translated: CASSLDGLLGYTF.

The chain recombines TRBV5-1 with TRBJ2-7; D uncertain. With 1 base removed from V and 5 bases from J, the gap between germline ends came to 13 bases. Germline CDR1 reads SGHRS; CDR2 reads YFSETQ. The CDR3 runs 14 residues. The CDR3 region is CASSLSGSINEQYF. CDR3 bases: TGCGCCAGCAGCTTGTCTGGGTCTATAAACGAGCAGTACTTC.

The chain combines TRBV4-3 with TRBJ2-2; 9 bases line up with TRBD1. Germline V lookup: CDR1 LGHNA, CDR2 YSLEER. The J segment lost 6 bases and the V segment lost 3 bases, leaving 8 bases of the junction unmatched. The CDR3 contains 16 residues. Here the CDR3 DNA reads TGCGCCAGCAGCCAGGACCCTCGACAGGGGGCCGGGGAGCTGTTTTTT. As protein: CASSQDPRQGAGELFF.

This sequence joins TRBV6-1 and TRBJ2-3; no definite D call. V lost 6 bases and J lost 6, with 10 bases in between. This CDR3 spans 12 amino acids. Germline V gene sequence: CDR1 MNHNS, CDR2 SASEGT. In DNA form, the CDR3 reads TGTGCCAGCAGGCCCGGGTGGGATACGCAGTATTTT. Its translation: CASRPGWDTQYF.

Note on this clone: This specimen includes other DNA sequences encoding the same CDR3. V is TRBV6-1 and J is TRBJ1-1; D not certain. The CDR3 is made up of 12 amino acids. Germline values: CDR1 MNHNS, CDR2 SASEGT. V lost 4 bases and J 5 bases, leaving 8 bases between the germline ends. DNA for the CDR3: TGTGCCAGCAGTGTCCTAGGTACTGAAGCTTTCTTT. Its translation is CASSVLGTEAFF.